This T cell receptor (beta chain) was captured by sequencing in a study of blood T cells in healthy people across ages. The overall study: In model experiments, template switching was able to capture about one barcoded beta molecule for every two T cells that were present. General observations from the study: Lack of knowledge of donor CMV status possibly confounded expanded clonotype changes.

The CDR3 has 14 amino acids. From germline, CDR1 is MNHEY and CDR2 SVGAGI. Trimming took off 11 bases at V and 3 bases at J, with 17 bases between the two ends. This clonotype was found many times. Antigen unknown. The use of a sample-barcoded 5' primer and a J-beta primer mix characterized a second PCR of roughly 6 to 11 cycles. Each CDR3 protein gets one entry after TCRdb re-called the 5' RACE reads with MiXCR. Of more than 800,000 distinct CDR3 sequences listed, 29% are singletons. The sequencing sample was made of blood. The chain combines TRBV6-5 with TRBJ2-1; D uncertain. This receptor was identified in a woman aged 80 or over in good health. DNA for the CDR3: TGTGCCGCTGCCCCGGTCAGAGTCTACAATGAGCAGTTCTTC. Protein product: CAAAPVRVYNEQFF.